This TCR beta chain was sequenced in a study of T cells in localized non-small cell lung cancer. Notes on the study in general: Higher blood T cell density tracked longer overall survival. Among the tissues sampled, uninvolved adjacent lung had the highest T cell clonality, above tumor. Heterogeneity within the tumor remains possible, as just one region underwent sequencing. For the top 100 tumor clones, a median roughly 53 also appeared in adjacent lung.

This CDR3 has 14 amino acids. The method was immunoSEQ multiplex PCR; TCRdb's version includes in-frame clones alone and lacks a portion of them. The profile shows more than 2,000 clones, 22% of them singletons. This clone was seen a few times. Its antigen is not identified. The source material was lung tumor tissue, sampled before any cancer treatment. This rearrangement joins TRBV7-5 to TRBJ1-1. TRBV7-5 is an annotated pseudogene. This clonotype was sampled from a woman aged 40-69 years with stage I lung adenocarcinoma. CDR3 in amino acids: CASSLRWGGTEAFF. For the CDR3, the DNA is TGTGCCAGCAGCCTAAGATGGGGGGGGACTGAAGCTTTCTTT.